This is a list of T cell receptor beta chains from one sample in a study of CD8+CD57+ T cells in acquired aplastic anemia. From the reads, TCRdb called clonotypes with MiXCR, one entry per CDR3 protein. The repertoire holds 90,000 to 130,000 distinct CDR3 sequences, with 40% to 60% as singletons. Input material: sorted CD4+, CD8+, or CD8+CD57+ T cells (not recorded which) from PBMCs. The receptors stem from a human donor in good health, serving as a control. CDR3s include the opening cysteine and the closing phenylalanine or tryptophan. A D gene is named only where the DNA matches it firmly. The size entry is marked missing in some rows and otherwise reads once, few, many or a size class.

V gene	J gene	D gene	clone size	CDR3 protein	CDR3 DNA
TRBV10-1	TRBJ2-3	TRBD2	-	CASSDPSWTSGDTDTQYF	TGCGCCAGCAGTGACCCATCATGGACTAGCGGGGACACAGATACGCAGTATTTT
TRBV27	TRBJ1-1	-	-	CASRRGRMNTEAFF	TGTGCCAGCAGGCGAGGGAGAATGAACACTGAAGCTTTCTTT
TRBV19	TRBJ1-6	-	-	CASNYRADNSPLHF	TGTGCCAGTAATTACAGGGCCGATAATTCACCCCTCCACTTT
TRBV24-1	TRBJ2-3	-	-	CATSADVPDTQYF	TGTGCCACCAGTGCCGACGTCCCAGATACGCAGTATTTT
TRBV10-3	TRBJ1-1	TRBD1	many	CAIRDPGGTEAFF	TGTGCCATCAGAGACCCAGGGGGCACTGAAGCTTTCTTT
TRBV6-6	TRBJ2-3	TRBD2	many	CASSYVLAGALYF	TGTGCCAGCAGTTACGTCCTAGCGGGGGCCCTATATTTT
TRBV29-1	TRBJ2-7	-	-	CSVEGLDPYEQYF	TGCAGCGTTGAGGGTCTCGACCCCTACGAGCAGTACTTC
TRBV10-3	TRBJ1-1	-	-	CAIRGERDSVGAFF	TGTGCCATCAGGGGGGAGCGGGATTCGGTTGGAGCTTTCTTT
TRBV28	TRBJ1-6	-	-	CASSYVGESSPLHF	TGTGCCAGCAGTTATGTGGGCGAGAGCTCACCCCTCCACTTT
TRBV6-5	TRBJ2-1	-	many	CASSYSQGPNNEQFF	TGTGCCAGCAGTTACTCCCAGGGCCCCAACAATGAGCAGTTCTTC
TRBV2	TRBJ2-3	-	-	CASSGRQGFSDTQYF	TGTGCCAGCAGTGGGCGGCAGGGCTTTTCAGATACGCAGTATTTT
TRBV9	TRBJ2-1	-	-	CASSPSAGRGDEQFF	TGTGCCAGCAGCCCCTCGGCGGGCCGTGGCGATGAGCAGTTCTTC
TRBV7-2	TRBJ1-2	-	-	CASRSGDYGYTF	TGTGCCAGCAGATCTGGGGACTATGGCTACACCTTC
TRBV7-2	TRBJ2-3	-	once	CASSPGAGAQYF	TGTGCCAGCAGCCCGGGGGCGGGAGCGCAGTATTTT
TRBV24-1	TRBJ1-1	-	-	CATKRAAGTEAFF	TGTGCCACCAAAAGAGCAGCAGGGACTGAAGCTTTCTTT
TRBV10-3	TRBJ1-4	-	many	CAISESREGDNEKLFF	TGTGCCATCAGTGAGTCTAGAGAAGGGGATAATGAAAAACTGTTTTTT